The entry that follows covers one TCR beta chain sequence. The antigen remains unidentified. This CDR3 contains 15 residues. From germline, CDR1 is SGDLS and CDR2 YYNGEE. Trimming took 4 bases from V and 5 from J; bases not matched to a gene: 7. Using immunoSEQ multiplex PCR, the repertoire was profiled, and TCRdb retains in-frame clones only, with some absent. The table includes about 5,500 clones, 97% detected once. This sample stems from a study of T cells in tuberculosis. Study-level points and caveats: Selection depended on which cryopreserved specimens were available. The TCR-beta difference was not significant; alpha differences partly reflected length. GEM motif frequencies gave 60% to 70% accuracy; the GMM repertoire gave roughly 90%.

Described time point: new active TB diagnosis, blood taken before or within 7 days of starting treatment. Each patient had positive sputum smear microscopy and/or positive culture. The sequences come from PBMCs, collected at tuberculosis diagnosis. The chain has TRBV9 and TRBJ2-7, with 12 bases aligning to TRBD1. The clonotype comes from an adult with tuberculosis. In DNA, the CDR3 is TGTGCCAGCAGCTCAACCGGGACAGGGGGCAACGAGCAGTACTTC. Translation: CASSSTGTGGNEQYF.